This T cell receptor beta chain originates from a study of tumor and adjacent non-tumor tissue in lung cancer (dated by TCRdb to the late 2010s). As for the study more broadly: The cohort included around twelve adenocarcinoma, 2 squamous cell carcinoma and 1 small cell lung cancer patients. The 15 or so patients were aged about 31 to 85 years, included 10 men and 5 women, and had TNM stage I to III disease. In total, sequencing yielded fewer than 150 million productive TCRbeta reads, which works out to an average of about 4.2 million reads per sample. TCRbeta CDR3 sequencing was performed on about 29 paired specimens, with one tumor sample and one normal lung sample collected per patient. Bulk TCRbeta repertoires were compared between lung tumor tissue and matched distant non-tumor lung tissue obtained from over 13 lung cancer patients. Study-wide findings and limitations: In normal lung, the top 100 clones accounted for a significantly larger cumulative share of the repertoire than in tumor tissue. Neither the sequencing platform nor unique molecular identifiers are mentioned in the methods. TCR diversity was significantly higher in younger patients, and greater tumor TCR diversity was associated with shorter overall survival and shorter disease-free survival. Tumor tissue showed significantly higher TCR diversity (inverse Simpson) than normal lung tissue, at around 460 vs 160 (P = 0.0075, Mann-Whitney U test). Peripheral blood was not sequenced, so blood TCRbeta repertoires in these lung cancer patients were not examined. With only roughly 14 patients in the cohort, the authors noted that larger samples and more detailed clinical data are needed.

RNA was extracted from bulk unsorted tissue and checked for quality with a NanoDrop ND-1000 and an Agilent 2100. For the normal lung samples, distant non-tumor tissue was collected more than 3 cm away from the tumor edge. Donors were newly diagnosed lung cancer patients admitted for thoracic surgery in China between August and November 2014, without prior chemotherapy. The study excluded patients who had received radiotherapy or chemotherapy before or who had another cancer at the same time. Surgical tissue pieces of about 1-2.1 cm3 were preserved in RNAlater solution and were kept at -80 degrees C until use. This clonotype occurred a few times. This receptor's antigen is unknown. Base-call qualities are not available, and no considerably larger clone is one nucleotide away. From the germline V gene (reference sequence), CDR1 is MNHNY and CDR2 is SVGAGI. V is clipped by 0 bases and J by 5 bases, and the sequence between their germline boundaries is 19 bases long. From its cysteine to its phenylalanine, the CDR3 spans 18 amino acids. Only the CDR3 part of the read is kept: 54 bases, read in frame from the first base.

The protocol used for the library was multiplex PCR. The sequencer was an Illumina HiSeq 2500. TCRbeta libraries were built by three rounds of nested PCR using primers (Table S4), following protocols modified from ARM-PCR. Before sequencing, PCR products in the 200-500 bp range were cut out of the gel and cleaned up using the QIAquick gel extraction kit. In the source study's methods: Reads were cleaned using Trimmomatic, were merged into complete CDR3 sequences using FLASH, and were assigned to V(D)J germline segments using MiTCR. Clonal diversity was calculated as the inverse Simpson's index using VDJtools. A read counted as productive if the sequence was in-frame and lacked a premature stop codon. Starting from the raw public reads, TCRdb applied fastp trimming at Q25, assembled clones with MiXCR and retained in-frame beta chains. Identical CDR3 protein sequences are pooled into one entry, listed with their most common genes and DNA. The V and J calls come from TCRdb's annotation, not from the publication. Here the sample has more than 85,000 distinct CDR3 sequences; 65% occur a single time. The ten largest clonotypes hold 15% to 20% of the sample.

Sequenced input: distant non-tumor lung tissue. The sequence was collected from a man aged 25 to 45 with non-small cell lung cancer. Here the chain combines TRBV6-6 and TRBJ2-2, with a tentative D gene TRBD1 over 6 matching bases. Here is the DNA: TGTGCCAGCAGTTACTCGGGGACACTGTCCGTCGGTACCGGGGAGCTGTTTTTT. It codes for CASSYSGTLSVGTGELFF.